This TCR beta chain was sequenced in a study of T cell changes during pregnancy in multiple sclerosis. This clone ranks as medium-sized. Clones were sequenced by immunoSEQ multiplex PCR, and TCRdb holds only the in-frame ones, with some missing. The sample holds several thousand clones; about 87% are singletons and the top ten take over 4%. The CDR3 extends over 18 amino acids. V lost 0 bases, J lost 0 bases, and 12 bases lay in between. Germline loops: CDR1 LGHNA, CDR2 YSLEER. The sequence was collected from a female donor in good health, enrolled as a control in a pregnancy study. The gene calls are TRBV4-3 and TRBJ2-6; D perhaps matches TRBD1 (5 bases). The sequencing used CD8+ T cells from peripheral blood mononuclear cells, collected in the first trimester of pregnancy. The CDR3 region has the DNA TGCGCCAGCAGCCAAGATGGGCAGGGCCGCTCTGGGGCCAACGTCCTGACTTTC. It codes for CASSQDGQGRSGANVLTF.